These 26 T cell receptor beta chains share one sample of origin, sequenced in a study of blood T cells in healthy people across ages. Sample-barcoded 5' priming and a J-beta primer mix drove a second PCR of about 7 to 11 cycles. In TCRdb, the 5' RACE reads were re-called with MiXCR into one record per CDR3 protein. This repertoire shows about 1.4 million distinct CDR3 sequences, around 59% found once; its top ten account for over 6.5%. The sequenced sample consisted of blood. The receptors were gathered from a man aged 18 to 30 in good health.

This clonotype was detected once. V is TRBV2 and J is TRBJ2-4; no clear D. Trimming pared 3 bases from V and 2 bases from J, leaving 8 bases between. This CDR3 region has 14 residues. Germline values: CDR1 SNHLY, CDR2 FYNNEI. CDR3 in DNA: TGTGCCAGCAGTGATGGGGTCACCAAAAACATTCAGTACTTC. Amino acid sequence: CASSDGVTKNIQYF.

In its sample, this clonotype was seen a few times. The chain has TRBV2 and TRBJ2-3; no clear D gene. Trimming shortened V by 5 bases and J by 4 bases, and 13 bases separated the two germline ends. Germline V lookup: CDR1 SNHLY, CDR2 FYNNEI. The CDR3 is 14 amino acids. Here the CDR3 DNA reads TGTGCCAGCAGTAGGATGAGTTCCCCAGATACGCAGTATTTT. This encodes CASSRMSSPDTQYF.

This clonotype has just a few counts. The V and J genes are TRBV27 and TRBJ2-7; D gene ambiguous. Germline V gene lookup returns CDR1 MNHEY and CDR2 SMNVEV (reference sequence). Trimming removed 6 bases at V and 7 bases at J, with 22 bases between. The CDR3 is 15 amino acids. The CDR3 region is CASSHKDVYLEEQYF. CDR3 nucleotides: TGTGCCAGCAGCCATAAGGACGTATATCTCGAGGAGCAGTACTTC.

V is TRBV4-1 and J is TRBJ2-5; 9 bases fit TRBD1. Near its end, the DNA agrees better with TRBJ2-7, so the J call may be wrong. This CDR3 region has 12 residues. In germline, CDR1 is MGHRA, CDR2 YSYEKL. Here the CDR3 DNA reads TGCGCCAGCGGACAGGGGCGAGGCGAGCAGTACTTC. Protein: CASGQGRGEQYF.

The chain has TRBV2 and TRBJ2-7; D is ambiguous. Trimming took off 7 bases at V and 3 bases at J, with 4 bases between the two ends. Germline assignment: CDR1 SNHLY and CDR2 FYNNEI. This CDR3 has 10 amino acids. The CDR3 coding sequence is TGTGCCAGCAAAGTCTACGAGCAGTACTTC. Translating it yields CASKVYEQYF.

The CDR3 is CAISHTDRADTEAFF. CDR3 sequence (DNA): TGTGCCATCAGTCACACAGACAGGGCTGACACTGAAGCTTTCTTT. The chain uses TRBV10-3 and TRBJ1-1; 7 nucleotides line up with TRBD1. The CDR3 runs to 15 residues. V shed 5 bases and J 3 bases; nucleotides not matched to a gene: 9. The germline CDR1 and CDR2 sequences are ENHRY and SYGVKD.

The chain joins TRBV6-5 to TRBJ2-4, with unresolved D. The CDR3 has 18 residues. V was pared by 5 bases and J by 1 base, with 21 bases between. Germline-derived CDR1 and CDR2 are MNHEY and SVGAGI. CDR3 in amino acids: CASSHTRTVLGAKNIQYF. For the CDR3, the DNA is TGTGCCAGCAGTCACACGAGGACGGTTCTTGGGGCCAAAAACATTCAGTACTTC.

In its sample, this clonotype was seen many times. The chain carries TRBV6-2 or TRBV6-3 and TRBJ2-7; D remains ambiguous. Per the germline V gene, CDR1 is MNHEY and CDR2 is SVGEGT. The CDR3 consists of 12 residues. V lost 6 bases, J lost 2 bases, and 8 bases lay in between. The CDR3 DNA reads as TGTGCCAGCAGCCCAAGGGCCTACGAGCAGTACTTC. Its translation is CASSPRAYEQYF.

The rearrangement joins TRBV28 to TRBJ2-4; possible D gene TRBD2, 5 bases. Per germline, CDR1 MDHEN and CDR2 SYDVKM. The CDR3 is 13 residues long. V lost 6 bases and J lost 7, with 13 bases in between. The CDR3 reads CASSPREMNIQYF. The CDR3 DNA follows: TGTGCCAGCAGCCCTAGGGAGATGAACATTCAGTACTTC.

A few counts support this clonotype. The chain employs TRBV29-1 and TRBJ2-3; D gene unclear. The CDR3 spans 13 residues. Between the trimmed V and J ends, which lost 5 bases and 1 base, there was a span of 10 bases. CDR1 and CDR2 from the germline V gene are SQVTM and ANQGSEA. The CDR3 DNA reads TGCAGCGTTCTCGAAGGCGGCACAGATACGCAGTATTTT. The encoded protein is CSVLEGGTDTQYF.

The table lists this clonotype with a few counts. V is TRBV3-1 and J is TRBJ2-5; a weak D match, TRBD2 (5 bases). The CDR3 covers 15 residues. V lost 1 base and J lost 2, with 11 bases in between. Germline CDR1 and CDR2: LGHDT and YNNKEL (reference sequence). This CDR3 reads CASSQGTGVQETQYF. CDR3 DNA sequence: TGTGCCAGCAGCCAAGGTACCGGGGTACAAGAGACCCAGTACTTC.

This chain links TRBV29-1 with TRBJ2-3; TRBD2 matches at 11 bases. Trimming took 4 bases from V and 9 from J; bases not matched to a gene: 3. Germline V lookup: CDR1 SQVTM, CDR2 ANQGSEA. The CDR3 totals 12 residues. The CDR3 loop is CSVGLAGRTQYF. In DNA form, the CDR3 reads TGCAGCGTTGGACTAGCGGGGAGAACGCAGTATTTT.

This clonotype appeared a few times. V gene TRBV12-3 or TRBV12-4 combines with J gene TRBJ2-2; possible D gene TRBD2, 5 bases. CDR3 length equals 18 residues. V dropped 6 bases and J dropped 3 bases, with 23 bases sitting between them. Here the CDR3 reads CASSPTTGPYHYTGELFF. The DNA for the CDR3 is TGTGCCAGCAGCCCGACTACCGGGCCATACCATTACACCGGGGAGCTGTTTTTT.

This clonotype was seen only once. This chain links TRBV5-6 with TRBJ1-1, with TRBD1 matching over 9 bases. With V trimmed by 1 base and J by 3 bases, 4 bases remained unmatched. Germline V gene lookup returns CDR1 SGHDT and CDR2 YYEEEE. The CDR3 sequence is 15 residues long. CDR3 DNA sequence: TGTGCCAGCAGCTTGACAGGGGGCTCGGACACTGAAGCTTTCTTT. This translates into CASSLTGGSDTEAFF.

The chain combines TRBV29-1 with TRBJ2-5; a weak D match, TRBD1 (6 bases). Germline V lookup: CDR1 SQVTM, CDR2 ANQGSEA. The V end lost 3 bases, the J end lost 2 bases, and 16 bases lay between the germline ends. CDR3 size: 15 residues. In nucleotides, the CDR3 is TGCAGCGTTGAGGCATTCGGGACAAGACAAGAGACCCAGTACTTC. This sequence encodes CSVEAFGTRQETQYF.

The V and J genes are TRBV29-1 and TRBJ1-1; D uncertain. Trimming removed 5 bases at V and 1 base at J, with 11 bases between. The CDR3 runs 13 residues. Germline V CDR1 and CDR2: SQVTM, ANQGSEA. CDR3: CSVSLWTNTEAFF. Here the CDR3 DNA reads TGCAGCGTTTCACTGTGGACGAACACTGAAGCTTTCTTT.

This rearrangement joins TRBV5-1 to TRBJ2-1, with 10 bases that match TRBD2. Looked up from germline, CDR1 is SGHRS and CDR2 is YFSETQ. This CDR3 comprises 15 residues. The V segment lost 3 bases and the J segment 9 bases; nucleotides outside the gene matches: 9. CDR3: CASSWSGGVRSEQFF. CDR3 DNA sequence: TGCGCCAGCAGCTGGAGCGGGGGGGTTCGGAGTGAGCAGTTCTTC.

This chain joins TRBV10-3 and TRBJ1-2; the D gene is possibly TRBD1 (5 bases). The germline V and J ends were trimmed by 3 bases and 3 bases, with 8 bases remaining between them. Germline lookup yields CDR1 ENHRY and CDR2 SYGVKD. The CDR3 sequence is 13 residues long. The CDR3 spells CAISEGTDYGYTF. CDR3 DNA sequence: TGTGCCATCAGTGAAGGGACTGACTATGGCTACACCTTC.

This rearrangement joins TRBV27 to TRBJ2-7; 16 positions agree with TRBD2. There are 19 residues in the CDR3. From germline, CDR1 is MNHEY and CDR2 SMNVEV (reference sequence). V lost 0 bases, J lost 2 bases, and 7 bases stayed unmatched. The CDR3 DNA follows: TGTGCCAGCAGTTTATCGCCGGGACTAGCGGGGGGGCTCACCTACGAGCAGTACTTC. It specifies CASSLSPGLAGGLTYEQYF.

The rearrangement uses TRBV10-2 and TRBJ2-7; D is tentatively TRBD1 or TRBD2 (5 bases each). Per germline, CDR1 WSHSY and CDR2 SAAADI. V lost 6 bases and J lost 0, with 12 bases in between. The CDR3 covers 14 residues. Here the CDR3 reads CASRRAGSSYEQYF. The CDR3 DNA sequence: TGCGCCAGCAGAAGGGCAGGGAGCTCCTACGAGCAGTACTTC.

J is TRBJ1-1 and V is TRBV20-1; D gene ambiguous. The CDR3 is 12 amino acids. Germline loops: CDR1 DFQATT, CDR2 SNEGSKA (reference sequence). The V and J ends lost 1 base and 4 bases respectively, with 7 bases between them. The CDR3 loop reads CSARAVGTEAFF. The CDR3 DNA is TGCAGTGCTAGAGCTGTTGGCACTGAAGCTTTCTTT.

CDR3 amino acids: CASSEWNEQYF. The DNA for the CDR3 is TGTGCCAGCAGTGAATGGAACGAGCAGTACTTC. The chain uses TRBV2 and TRBJ2-5; D is unclear. The DNA end is more similar to TRBJ2-7, so the J call may be wrong. The germline gives CDR1 SNHLY, CDR2 FYNNEI. The CDR3 contains 11 residues.

This rearrangement joins TRBV3-1 to TRBJ2-5, with 9 bases identical to TRBD2. J was trimmed by 4 bases and V by 0 bases; bases with no gene match: 12. Germline V CDR1 and CDR2: LGHDT, YNNKEL (reference sequence). The length of the CDR3 is 18 residues. This CDR3 reads CASSQDSGGRAYGETQYF. The DNA of the CDR3 is TGTGCCAGCAGCCAAGACTCTGGCGGGAGGGCCTATGGAGAGACCCAGTACTTC.

The genes are TRBV12-3 or TRBV12-4 and TRBJ1-2; D may be TRBD1 (5 bases). The CDR3 sequence is 13 residues long. V was shortened by 8 bases and J by 1 base, with 11 bases between the two germline ends. The CDR3 is CASGDGNNYGYTF. The CDR3 nucleotides are TGTGCCAGCGGGGACGGGAATAACTATGGCTACACCTTC.

The chain recombines TRBV4-3 with TRBJ2-7, with 7 bases fitting TRBD2. This CDR3 spans 16 amino acids. The J segment lost 0 bases and the V segment lost 3 bases, leaving 8 bases of the junction unmatched. Germline V gives CDR1 LGHNA, CDR2 YSLEER. This CDR3 reads CASSQGEAGYSYEQYF. In DNA, the CDR3 is TGCGCCAGCAGCCAGGGTGAAGCGGGGTACTCCTACGAGCAGTACTTC.

This chain links TRBV2 with TRBJ2-5, with TRBD2 identical over 8 bases. V lost 6 bases to trimming and J lost 4 bases; unmatched junction nucleotides: 7. Per germline, CDR1 SNHLY and CDR2 FYNNEI. The CDR3 is 14 amino acids. CDR3 sequence (DNA): TGTGCCAGCAGAAACGGACTAGCAGGAGAGACCCAGTACTTC. Protein sequence: CASRNGLAGETQYF.